This TCR beta chain was retrieved from a study of vaccination effects on CD4 cells after COVID-19 (dated by TCRdb to about 2022). At the level of the whole study: Across the study, the median time from the second dose to post-vaccine sampling was 72 days (range 14 to 241). SARS-CoV-2 spike-specific CD4+ TCR repertoires were compared before and after mRNA vaccination in COVID-19 convalescent patients and in infection-naive vaccine recipients. Altogether, nine to ten COVID-19 convalescent patients and several SARS-CoV-2-naive healthy vaccine recipients made up the full study. Cultures from other donors in the study were sequenced with the Oncomine TCR Beta short-read assay on an Illumina iSeq 100. Overall study outcomes, separate from this receptor: In healthy vaccine recipients, vaccine-induced clones were almost all SARS-CoV-2 mono-reactive, with only 1 of 255 being cross-reactive with common cold coronaviruses. Only a small number of convalescent patients were included, and no early post-infection timepoints were available, which limited the study. Clones induced by infection and clones induced by vaccination both contracted markedly at late timepoints after vaccination, which fits with T cell responses waning over time.

Concerning this clone itself: Its antigen is currently not known. No clone much larger than this one lies a single base away; base qualities are absent.

V is reduced by 3 bases and J by 0 bases, leaving a spacing of 5 bases between them. CDR1 and CDR2 (MNHEY, SVGAGI) derive from the germline V gene. The CDR3 contains 13 residues, cysteine and phenylalanine counted. Only the CDR3 DNA is retained, 39 bases long and in frame from the first base. To identify antigen-specific CD4+ T cell clonotypes by their expansion, the ViraFEST assay first stimulated PBMC with viral peptide pools and then applied TCR sequencing. After around 10 days of culture, CD4+ T cells were isolated with the EasySep CD4+ T cell isolation kit. Each participant received two doses of an mRNA SARS-CoV-2 vaccine, either BNT162b2 or mRNA-1273. None of the healthy vaccine recipients had a prior SARS-CoV-2 infection, which was confirmed by nucleocapsid antibody tests that came back negative both before and after vaccination. Roughly 1.9 million PBMC per well were cultured with approximately 10 ug/ml peptides in IMDM containing approximately 4.6% human AB serum, approximately 10 IU/ml IL-2 and gentamicin. Half of the culture medium was replaced with fresh IL-2-containing medium on days 3 and 7. Unless noted otherwise, every peptide stimulation condition was cultured in triplicate wells. Using Ficoll-Paque Plus gradient centrifugation, PBMC were separated from whole blood and then either used fresh or cryopreserved at -140C. Overlapping peptide pools spanned the spike proteins of SARS-CoV-2 and the common cold coronaviruses HCoV-NL63, HCoV-OC43 and HCoV-229E. The QIAamp micro DNA kit was used to extract genomic DNA from the cultured CD4+ T cells.

To prepare the library, the immunoSEQ multiplex PCR assay was applied. DNA from the cultured and isolated CD4+ T cells underwent TCR beta CDR3 sequencing. As for the original processing: Non-productive TCR sequences were discarded, and reads were trimmed to the CDR3 region, with only CDR3s of 7 or more amino acids retained. The MANAFEST web app was used to pick out antigen-specific clonotypes by comparing their expansion in peptide wells with that in reference cultures. For clones to be considered positive, expansion at FDR<0.05 versus reference and all other wells, an odds ratio above 5, and a frequency above 0.1% in two replicate wells were required. Clonotypes significantly expanded in SARS-CoV-2 spike wells and in at least one common cold coronavirus spike condition were defined as cross-reactive. CDR3 similarity was assessed by Levenshtein distance using the stringdist R package, and unrooted trees were constructed with ape in R 3.6.1. TCRdb took this table from immuneACCESS and kept in-frame rearrangements with V and J called. Such tables lack part of the clones; where checked against another copy, unresolved V genes explain under half of the gap, and the rest is unexplained. The V and J calls and the clone size are those of that table, but D and trimming were determined from the DNA. Recorded for this sample are 67,000 or so clones; about 80% of them occurred a single time. The ten biggest clones cover 1% to 1.5% of the sample.

The V gene is TRBV6-5 and the J gene is TRBJ1-1, with the D gene call left open. This specimen was CD4+ T cells from PBMCs cultured with HCoV-229E spike peptides, taken after COVID-19 vaccination. The cell subset or site label, as the study defines it: HCoV-229E spike overlapping peptide pool stimulation. The TCR comes from a human donor who received a COVID-19 vaccine. The DNA sequence is TGTGCCAGCAGTTATCAGGTGAACACTGAAGCTTTCTTT. Its translation reads: CASSYQVNTEAFF.